A selection of T cell receptor beta chains follows, all from one sample in a study of blood T cell repertoires in COVID-19. The assay was immunoSEQ multiplex PCR, and TCRdb's table has in-frame clones only and misses some. Of more than 150,000 clones detected, about 85% appear once; the ten largest clones hold approximately 2%. What was sequenced was PBMCs or T cells enriched from blood (not recorded which). These TCRs come from a woman aged 30 to 39 who had recovered from COVID-19. Each CDR3 is given with its conserved first and last residue. A D gene is named only where the DNA matches it firmly. The size of a clone is reported for some rows only, either as once, few or many, or as a class for expanded clones.

j_call clone_size d_call v_call cdr3_aa cdr3_nt
TRBJ1-1 once NA TRBV6-2/TRBV6-3 CASSTFFGAGTEAFF TGTGCCAGCAGCACCTTTTTTGGGGCAGGGACTGAAGCTTTCTTT
TRBJ1-2 NA NA TRBV12-3/TRBV12-4 CASSQRQDYGYTF TGTGCCAGCAGCCAACGACAGGACTATGGCTACACCTTC
TRBJ2-1 NA TRBD1 TRBV5-1 CASSGGTGYNEQFF TGCGCCAGCAGCGGAGGGACAGGGTACAATGAGCAGTTCTTC
TRBJ1-1 NA NA TRBV7-3 CASSLLGLGTEAFF TGTGCCAGCAGTTTACTGGGGCTGGGGACTGAAGCTTTCTTT
TRBJ2-1 NA TRBD1 TRBV24-1 CATSRQGRDLFF TGTGCCACCAGTAGACAGGGGCGAGATCTGTTCTTC
TRBJ2-1 NA TRBD2 TRBV29-1 CSVVAGGPHNEQFF TGCAGCGTGGTAGCGGGGGGGCCCCACAATGAGCAGTTCTTC
TRBJ1-5 NA TRBD1 TRBV4-1 CASSPVPGGGQPQHF TGCGCCAGCAGCCCAGTTCCAGGGGGCGGGCAGCCCCAGCATTTT
TRBJ2-2 NA TRBD1 TRBV5-1 CASSLSTGGVSGELFF TGCGCCAGCAGCCTGTCGACAGGGGGAGTTAGCGGGGAGCTGTTTTTT
TRBJ1-5 NA NA TRBV6-5 CASRAKRNQPQHF TGTGCCAGCAGGGCCAAGCGGAATCAGCCCCAGCATTTT
TRBJ1-4 NA TRBD1 TRBV4-3 CASSQERQGARTNEKLFF TGCGCCAGCAGCCAAGAGAGACAGGGGGCTAGAACTAATGAAAAACTGTTTTTT
TRBJ1-1 NA NA TRBV2 CASSDGMNTEAFF TGTGCCAGCAGTGACGGTATGAACACTGAAGCTTTCTTT